The T cell receptor beta chain described here comes from a study of molecular identifiers for immune sequencing clone quantification. About the research overall: Four portions were sequenced after RNA from roughly 18,000 or 92,000 naive CD8 cells was split five ways in replicates.

Study-level points and caveats: In naive cells, under 1% of molecules belonged to clones above 20 RNA copies, against over 97% in effector cells. With a barcode shared among identical TCR molecules, highly expanded clone sizes could be underestimated.

On this clonotype itself: The antigen is not known.

Sorting defined naive CD8 T cells as CD8+CD4-CCR7+CD45RA+. This CDR3 has 15 residues. The germline CDR1 and CDR2 sequences are GTSNPN and SVGIG (reference sequence). The V and J ends lost 0 bases and 0 bases respectively, with 9 bases between them. Each CDR3 protein is one row after TCRdb ran MiXCR on the PCR reads. This sample has hundreds of thousands of distinct CDR3 sequences, with 20% found just once. The receptor's source is a human donor in good health. Some libraries in this study had Jurkat cell RNA spiked in. The chain is built from TRBV30 and TRBJ2-1; a possible D gene is TRBD1 (5 bases). The sample consisted of naive CD8+ T cells from blood, with Jurkat cell RNA spiked in. This sample's subset: FACS-sorted CD8+CD4-CCR7+CD45RA+ naive T cells. The CDR3: CAWSVGLNSYNEQFF. The DNA for the CDR3 is TGTGCCTGGAGTGTGGGGCTTAACTCCTACAATGAGCAGTTCTTC.